One sample yielded the 26 T cell receptor beta chains listed below, sequenced in a study of shared clonotypes between healthy human individuals. The protocol was immunoSEQ multiplex PCR, while the TCRdb copy is restricted to in-frame clones and leaves out a portion. The sample holds about 2,500,000 clones; approximately 90% are singletons and the top ten take over 0.12%. The sample taken for sequencing was naive CD4+ T cells sorted from blood. As to subset: CD45RA+ positively selected. These receptor sequences come from a man younger than 35 in good health.

The chain has TRBV9 and TRBJ2-5; D not certain. Germline V lookup: CDR1 SGDLS, CDR2 YYNGEE. V was cut by 0 bases and J by 2 bases, with 8 bases left in between. The CDR3 loop spans 14 amino acids. As DNA, the CDR3 is TGTGCCAGCAGCGTAGACGGTATTCAAGAGACCCAGTACTTC. Encoded protein: CASSVDGIQETQYF. Full variable domain (rest looked up from reference TRBV9 and TRBJ2-5): DSGVTQTPKHLITATGQRVTLRCSPRSGDLSVYWYQQSLDQGLQFLIQYYNGEERAKGNILERFSAQQFPDLHSELNLSSLELGDSALYFCASSVDGIQETQYFGPGTRLLVL.

As to this clone: Other DNA sequences from this sample encode an identical CDR3 as well. The chain has TRBV4-1 and TRBJ2-7; D might be TRBD1 (6 bases). This CDR3 contains 14 residues. V lost 0 bases and J 2 bases, leaving 8 bases between the germline ends. In germline, CDR1 is MGHRA, CDR2 YSYEKL. The CDR3 DNA sequence: TGCGCCAGCAGCCAAGAACAGGGCGCCTACGAGCAGTACTTC. It is translated as CASSQEQGAYEQYF.

The rearrangement joins TRBV5-1 to TRBJ1-6; possible D gene TRBD1, 5 bases. Germline values: CDR1 SGHRS, CDR2 YFSETQ. The CDR3 is made up of 15 amino acids. Trimming stripped 4 bases from V and 7 bases from J, with 15 bases between. The CDR3: CASSALGTENSPLHF. CDR3 sequence (DNA): TGCGCCAGCAGCGCCCTCGGGACGGAGAATTCACCCCTCCACTTT.

The CDR3 bases are TGCAGCGTTCAGCCCGGGGCTAATTCACCCCTCCACTTT. It codes for CSVQPGANSPLHF. The rearrangement links TRBV29-1 to TRBJ1-6, with a possible D match to TRBD1 (5 bases). The ends were cut back, 5 bases at V and 6 bases at J, with 11 bases in the middle. The germline gives CDR1 SQVTM, CDR2 ANQGSEA. This CDR3 spans 13 amino acids.

This clone was found once. The gene calls are TRBV6-1 and TRBJ2-5; no definite D call. Germline V gives CDR1 MNHNS, CDR2 SASEGT. This CDR3 comprises 14 residues. V shed 2 bases and J shed 5 bases, with 12 bases lying between them. DNA of the CDR3: TGTGCCAGCAGTGAAACTACCCCGTGGGAGACCCAGTACTTC. Amino acids: CASSETTPWETQYF.

This chain uses TRBV5-1 with TRBJ2-3, with a tentative D call TRBD2 (6 bases). The germline V gene has CDR1 SGHRS and CDR2 YFSETQ. This CDR3 spans 15 amino acids. V was cut by 4 bases and J by 1 base, with 13 bases left in between. The CDR3 DNA sequence: TGCGCCAGCAGCGGCGGGAACGCAGGCACAGATACGCAGTATTTT. It specifies CASSGGNAGTDTQYF.

V gene TRBV5-4 combines with J gene TRBJ1-2, with D perhaps TRBD1 (6 bases). V was trimmed by 0 bases and J by 12 bases, leaving 12 bases between them. The CDR3 runs to 12 residues. Per germline, CDR1 SGHNT and CDR2 YYREEE (reference sequence). The CDR3 reads CASSLDRVSDTF. CDR3 DNA: TGTGCCAGCAGCTTGGACAGGGTCTCGGACACCTTC.

The chain combines TRBV29-1 with TRBJ2-7, with TRBD2 as a possible D gene (6 bases). The CDR3 extends over 12 amino acids. Trimming took off 3 bases at V and 9 bases at J, with 15 bases between the two ends. Per germline, CDR1 SQVTM and CDR2 ANQGSEA. CDR3 in DNA: TGCAGCGTTGAGGCCGGCGGGGATGGGCAGTACTTC. It translates to CSVEAGGDGQYF.

This chain connects TRBV6-5 to TRBJ2-7; 12 nucleotides agree with TRBD2. The germline gives CDR1 MNHEY, CDR2 SVGAGI. CDR3 size: 15 residues. V lost 5 bases to trimming and J lost 4 bases; unmatched junction nucleotides: 6. The CDR3 loop is CASSLAGGPRYEQYF. The DNA for the CDR3 is TGTGCCAGCAGTCTAGCGGGGGGGCCTCGTTACGAGCAGTACTTC.

This chain uses TRBV4-1 with TRBJ2-7; no reliable D call. V lost 3 bases and J lost 0, with 6 bases in between. Germline V CDR1 and CDR2: MGHRA, YSYEKL. The length of the CDR3 is 13 residues. CDR3 bases: TGCGCCAGCAGCCAGGGCAGCTCCTACGAGCAGTACTTC. Its translation is CASSQGSSYEQYF.

The V call is TRBV5-1, the J call TRBJ2-5, with 8 bases lining up with TRBD1. J was trimmed by 5 bases and V by 3 bases; bases with no gene match: 9. The germline gives CDR1 SGHRS, CDR2 YFSETQ. This CDR3 is 15 amino acids long. CDR3 bases: TGCGCCAGCAGCTCCGGACAGGGAGTGAAGGAGACCCAGTACTTC. As protein: CASSSGQGVKETQYF.

This clone appeared once. The V and J genes are TRBV28 and TRBJ1-2; a weak D match, TRBD1 (6 bases). The CDR3 has 13 amino acids. V gave up 7 bases and J gave up 8 bases, with 17 bases separating them. Germline loops: CDR1 MDHEN, CDR2 SYDVKM. The CDR3 protein is CASTPPGVKGYTF. The CDR3 DNA reads as TGTGCCAGCACCCCCCCAGGGGTTAAAGGCTACACCTTC.

This clone occurred once. The rearrangement joins TRBV6-1 to TRBJ1-2, with a tentative D call TRBD1 (6 bases). This CDR3 has 15 residues. V dropped 4 bases and J dropped 0 bases, with 12 bases sitting between them. Germline CDR1 is MNHNS and CDR2 is SASEGT. The CDR3 DNA sequence: TGTGCCAGCAGTGCGGACAGACTTGCTAACTATGGCTACACCTTC. Amino acids: CASSADRLANYGYTF.

The chain has TRBV5-1 and TRBJ1-2; 7 bases agree with TRBD1. Germline V gives CDR1 SGHRS, CDR2 YFSETQ. The CDR3 totals 14 residues. V was clipped by 8 bases and J by 1 base; unmatched bases: 8. The CDR3 region is CASSTGDFNYGYTF. Written as DNA, the CDR3 is TGCGCCAGTTCTACAGGGGATTTTAACTATGGCTACACCTTC.

This clone was picked up a small number of times. The chain is built from TRBV19 and TRBJ1-1; the match to TRBD1 covers 8 bases. V dropped 6 bases and J dropped 4; count of bases not matched to a gene: 16. CDR3 length equals 17 residues. Looked up from germline, CDR1 is LNHDA and CDR2 is SQIVND (reference sequence). Written as DNA, the CDR3 is TGTGCCAGTAGAACAGGGGGAAGGGTTGGAGTGGTCACTGAAGCTTTCTTT. Translated, it gives CASRTGGRVGVVTEAFF.

The DNA for the CDR3 is TGTGCCAGCAACTCCGGCGGGGGGGTTGAAAAACTGTTTTTT. Translating it yields CASNSGGGVEKLFF. The chain links TRBV6-5 to TRBJ1-4, with TRBD1 as a possible D gene (5 bases). Germline assignment: CDR1 MNHEY and CDR2 SVGAGI. Trimming left V 7 bases short and J 7 bases short, with 16 bases between. The CDR3 spans 14 residues.

This clone was detected once. The chain carries TRBV30 and TRBJ2-7; D might be TRBD2 (6 bases). The CDR3 totals 11 residues. Germline CDR1 GTSNPN, CDR2 SVGIG (reference sequence). Trimming stripped 4 bases from V and 11 bases from J, with 15 bases between. The CDR3 loop is CAWTLGGEKYF. The CDR3 DNA sequence: TGTGCCTGGACCCTAGGAGGGGAAAAGTACTTC.

In DNA, the CDR3 is TGTGCCAGCAGCCTGGACGGCCTTACTGAAGCTTTCTTT. It yields the protein CASSLDGLTEAFF. The chain couples TRBV5-4 to TRBJ1-1; D remains ambiguous. Trimming removed 4 bases from V and 5 bases from J, with 12 bases in between. This CDR3 has 13 amino acids. Germline loops: CDR1 SGHNT, CDR2 YYREEE (reference sequence).

This chain connects TRBV6-5 to TRBJ1-4; D is ambiguous. The V and J ends lost 6 bases and 2 bases respectively, with 7 bases between them. The CDR3 spans 13 residues. In germline, CDR1 is MNHEY, CDR2 SVGAGI. CDR3 nucleotides: TGTGCCAGCAGGCCCTGGACTAATGAAAAACTGTTTTTT. This sequence encodes CASRPWTNEKLFF.

The V gene is TRBV7-6, the J gene TRBJ2-2; no definite D call. Germline CDR1 SGHVS, CDR2 FNYEAQ. This CDR3 contains 14 residues. V was clipped by 3 bases and J by 0 bases, with 5 bases between them. The CDR3 reads CASSFNTNTGELFF. The CDR3 DNA sequence: TGTGCCAGCAGCTTCAACACGAACACCGGGGAGCTGTTTTTT.

The V call is TRBV7-8, the J call TRBJ2-1; tentatively, D is TRBD2 (7 bases). Trimming left V 8 bases short and J 7 bases short, with 21 bases between. CDR3 size: 15 residues. From germline, CDR1 is SGHVS and CDR2 FQNEAQ. The CDR3 region is CASSREGGRENEQFF. The DNA of the CDR3 is TGTGCCAGCTCCAGAGAGGGGGGGCGTGAGAATGAGCAGTTCTTC.

In the case of this clone: Other DNA variants within this sample encode the same CDR3. The chain has TRBV19 and TRBJ1-6; D perhaps matches TRBD1 (6 bases). Germline V CDR1 and CDR2: LNHDA, SQIVND (reference sequence). The CDR3 extends over 13 amino acids. Trimming took off 6 bases at V and 6 bases at J, with 9 bases between the two ends. Written as DNA, the CDR3 is TGTGCCAGTAGGCGGACAGTTAATTCACCCCTCCACTTT. The encoded protein is CASRRTVNSPLHF.

CDR3 sequence reads: CASSTYSGTGRTEAFF. The DNA for the CDR3 is TGTGCCAGCAGTACTTATTCCGGGACAGGGAGAACTGAAGCTTTCTTT. V usage is TRBV27 and J usage is TRBJ1-1; 9 nucleotides match TRBD1. The CDR3 has 16 amino acids. The germline gives CDR1 MNHEY, CDR2 SMNVEV (reference sequence). The V segment lost 5 bases and the J segment 5 bases; nucleotides outside the gene matches: 12.

Concerning this clone itself: This CDR3 is also generated by other DNA sequences in the sample. V and J are TRBV18 and TRBJ2-7; 7 nucleotides match TRBD2. The CDR3 is made up of 12 amino acids. Germline V CDR1 and CDR2: KGHSH, LQKENI. V lost 3 bases to trimming and J lost 5 bases; unmatched junction nucleotides: 1. The CDR3 spells CASSPAGDEQYF. The DNA for the CDR3 is TGTGCCAGCTCACCTGCGGGGGACGAGCAGTACTTC.

CDR3 in amino acids: CASSSDTLGLYGYTF. The DNA for the CDR3 is TGTGCCAGCAGCTCGGATACCCTGGGCCTCTATGGCTACACCTTC. V usage is TRBV7-2 and J usage is TRBJ1-2; no reliable D call. The germline gives CDR1 SGHTA, CDR2 FQGNSA. The CDR3 totals 15 residues. Trimming removed 4 bases from V and 4 bases from J, with 16 bases in between.

The CDR3 DNA follows: TGCGCCAGCAGCTTGGAGCCCTATCTGGGGACGGAGACCCAGTACTTC. This sequence encodes CASSLEPYLGTETQYF. This chain joins TRBV5-1 and TRBJ2-5, with D perhaps TRBD1 or TRBD2 (5 bases each). Germline V lookup: CDR1 SGHRS, CDR2 YFSETQ. The CDR3 covers 16 residues. With 0 bases removed from V and 5 bases from J, the gap between germline ends came to 17 bases.